This T cell receptor beta chain stems from a study of T cell repertoires in cytomegalovirus infection. Study-level results: HLA-C-restricted CMV clonotypes gave the most frequent clonotype in two of eight donors.

Trimming cost V 4 bases and J 3 bases; bases outside gene matches: 6. Per germline, CDR1 SGHRS and CDR2 YFSETQ. This CDR3 region has 14 residues. A note on this clonotype: Antigen: not known.

MiXCR, run by TCRdb on the reads, gives a single entry per CDR3 protein. The profile shows about 360,000 distinct CDR3 sequences, 15% to 20% of them singletons. The source material was PBMCs. This rearrangement joins TRBV5-1 to TRBJ1-2; 7 positions match TRBD1. This TCR derives from a human donor in good health (CMV status not recorded). Some clones in this sample may be carry-over from other donors' samples. CDR3: CASSPTGMDYGYTF. For the CDR3, the DNA is TGCGCCAGCAGCCCGACAGGGATGGACTATGGCTACACCTTC.